The T cell receptor (beta chain) described here comes from a study of blood T cell repertoires in COVID-19. At the level of the study: Researchers got acute and convalescent COVID-19 samples from the United States, Italy and Spain.

Germline V gene sequence: CDR1 ENHRY, CDR2 SYGVKD. The V and J ends lost 0 bases and 2 bases, in that order; junction bases with no gene match: 4. The CDR3 runs to 15 residues. Per the original methods: Reference gene primer amplification gave nucleated cell count estimates. Measured with immunoSEQ multiplex PCR; TCRdb has only the in-frame clones, and not every one. Clonal size and the V and J genes are those of that table, whereas D and trimming came from the DNA. Of around 250,000 clones listed, 75% to 90% were seen once; the top ten hold over 2.5%. The sequenced material came from PBMCs or T cells enriched from blood (not recorded which). The gene calls are TRBV10-3 and TRBJ2-7, with 7 bases identical to TRBD1. The source of this sequence is a woman in her 40s who had been exposed to COVID-19. CDR3 region: CAISESTGQTYEQYF. CDR3 sequence (DNA): TGTGCCATCAGTGAGTCCACGGGACAGACCTACGAGCAGTACTTC.